What follows are 26 T cell receptor beta chains derived from one specimen sequenced in a study of blood T cell repertoires in COVID-19 (dated by TCRdb to the early 2020s). Library creation used the immunoSEQ multiplex PCR assay. The immuneACCESS repertoire file appears here via TCRdb, limited to in-frame rearrangements. These files lack a portion of the clones; in checked studies, under half of the deficit traces to unresolved V genes, and the cause of the others is not known. Counted in this sample were 200,000 or so clones; roughly 90% of them appeared once. The ten largest account for around 2.9% of the sample. Sequenced sample: peripheral blood. Receptors originate from a woman aged 55-69 years with acute or convalescent COVID-19.

The V and J genes are TRBV5-8 and TRBJ2-1, with D possibly matching TRBD1 (6 bases). V lost 4 bases and J lost 6, with 11 bases in between. Germline V gives CDR1 SGHTS, CDR2 YDEGEE. The CDR3 has 13 residues. CDR3: CASSLDSVNEQFF. CDR3 DNA sequence: TGTGCCAGCAGCCTGGACAGTGTCAATGAGCAGTTCTTC.

V gene TRBV28 combines with J gene TRBJ2-5; 7 bases agree with TRBD2. After removal of 0 bases from V and 2 bases from J, the junction contained 3 bases not matched to a gene. The CDR3 is made up of 15 amino acids. The V gene's germline CDR1 is MDHEN and CDR2 SYDVKM. The CDR3 coding sequence is TGTGCCAGCAGTTTATGGTCGGGAGGACAAGAGACCCAGTACTTC. This translates into CASSLWSGGQETQYF.

The CDR3 loop is CASSPMIYQFDSPLHF. DNA for the CDR3: TGTGCCAGCAGCCCCATGATTTACCAGTTTGATTCACCCCTCCACTTT. The chain couples TRBV7-2 to TRBJ1-6, with unresolved D. CDR3 length: 16 residues. V lost 5 bases, J lost 8 bases, and 19 bases lay in between. In germline, CDR1 is SGHTA, CDR2 FQGNSA.

The chain combines TRBV6-2 or TRBV6-3 with TRBJ1-1; D perhaps matches TRBD1 (6 bases). This CDR3 contains 15 residues. The germline V gene encodes CDR1 MNHEY and CDR2 SVGEGT. V dropped 5 bases and J dropped 5 bases, with 18 bases sitting between them. CDR3 nucleotides: TGTGCCAGCAGTGAGATGGGGGCGGGCGGTACTGAAGCTTTCTTT. It yields the protein CASSEMGAGGTEAFF.

This clone was seen only a few times. The chain has TRBV5-1 and TRBJ2-1, with D hard to call. This CDR3 has 15 residues. Trimming took 4 bases from V and 4 from J, leaving 15 bases between them. Germline V gene data show CDR1 as SGHRS and CDR2 as YFSETQ. CDR3 in amino acids: CASSGTEPFYNEQFF. As DNA, the CDR3 is TGCGCCAGCAGCGGTACTGAACCGTTTTACAATGAGCAGTTCTTC.

The J gene is TRBJ1-1, the V gene TRBV2; D gene ambiguous. Germline values: CDR1 SNHLY, CDR2 FYNNEI. Trimming removed 9 bases at V and 4 bases at J, with 15 bases between. The CDR3 is made up of 13 amino acids. The CDR3 nucleotides read TGTGCCAGTATGAACCGGGTTTCCACTGAAGCTTTCTTT. Its protein product is CASMNRVSTEAFF.

The gene calls are TRBV5-1 and TRBJ1-2; D ambiguous. From germline, CDR1 is SGHRS and CDR2 YFSETQ. V was trimmed by 5 bases and J by 2 bases, leaving 10 bases between them. This CDR3 contains 13 residues. The CDR3 spells CASRSQLNYGYTF. The CDR3 DNA sequence: TGCGCCAGCAGATCACAGTTAAACTATGGCTACACCTTC.

This chain's CDR3 is CASRSGGYYEQYF. DNA of the CDR3: TGTGCCAGCAGGAGCGGGGGATACTACGAGCAGTACTTC. This sequence joins TRBV7-8 and TRBJ2-7, with 8 bases matching TRBD2. Germline assignment: CDR1 SGHVS and CDR2 FQNEAQ. V was pared by 6 bases and J by 3 bases, with 4 bases of the junction left unmatched. The CDR3 spans 13 residues.

The V gene is TRBV5-1, the J gene TRBJ1-5; 8 positions match TRBD1. Per the germline V gene, CDR1 is SGHRS and CDR2 is YFSETQ. Trimming removed 4 bases from V and 1 base from J; junction bases left unmatched: 10. The CDR3 has 17 residues. CDR3 protein: CASSPGTGLKSNQPQHF. Written as DNA, the CDR3 is TGCGCCAGCAGCCCAGGGACAGGTCTGAAAAGCAATCAGCCCCAGCATTTT.

V is TRBV10-3 and J is TRBJ2-3; TRBD1 matches 7 bases. Germline CDR1 is ENHRY and CDR2 is SYGVKD. V dropped 0 bases and J dropped 1; count of bases not matched to a gene: 4. The CDR3 has 16 residues. The CDR3 sequence: CAISESAGGGTDTQYF. CDR3 bases: TGTGCCATCAGTGAGTCAGCAGGGGGAGGCACAGATACGCAGTATTTT.

The V gene is TRBV30, the J gene TRBJ1-4, with 7 bases aligning to TRBD1. Trimming at V came to 5 bases and at J to 0 bases, leaving 6 bases not matched to a gene. The CDR3 extends over 15 amino acids. The germline CDR1 and CDR2 sequences are GTSNPN and SVGIG (reference sequence). The CDR3 DNA reads as TGTGCCTGGCAAGGACAGGCAGCAACTAATGAAAAACTGTTTTTT. Its translation: CAWQGQAATNEKLFF.

With respect to this clone: The sample has other DNA sequences that encode this CDR3 too. The chain has TRBV3-1 (or the pseudogene TRBV3-2) and TRBJ1-1; no clear D. Trimming removed 1 base at V and 1 base at J, with 4 bases between. This CDR3 region has 13 residues. Germline lookup yields CDR1 LGHDT and CDR2 YNNKEL (reference sequence). The CDR3 here is CASSQGGNTEAFF. DNA for the CDR3: TGTGCCAGCAGCCAAGGAGGGAACACTGAAGCTTTCTTT.

The V gene is TRBV27, the J gene TRBJ2-7; D is possibly TRBD1 (5 bases). V was clipped by 3 bases and J by 3 bases, with 15 bases between them. CDR1 and CDR2 (germline): MNHEY, SMNVEV (reference sequence). This CDR3 is 15 amino acids long. Written as DNA, the CDR3 is TGTGCCAGCAGTTTGACAGTCCTTACCCTCTACGAGCAGTACTTC. Protein: CASSLTVLTLYEQYF.

Notes on this clone: An end of the junction differs from the germline gene, which may be a read error. The V and J genes are TRBV29-1 and TRBJ1-1; no reliable D call. The CDR3 is made up of 12 amino acids. CDR1 is SQVTM and CDR2 is ANQGSEA in the germline V gene. CDR3 bases: TGCAGCGTTGGAAGCGGGAACGCTGAAGCTTTCTTT. Translating it yields CSVGSGNAEAFF.

This chain connects TRBV7-2 to TRBJ2-3; 8 bases align to TRBD1. The germline V gene has CDR1 SGHTA and CDR2 FQGNSA. The CDR3 extends over 17 amino acids. Trimming cost V 1 base and J 5 bases; bases outside gene matches: 11. The CDR3 here is CASSLGGTGGAKDTQYF. Written as DNA, the CDR3 is TGTGCCAGCAGCTTAGGGGGGACAGGTGGGGCCAAAGATACGCAGTATTTT.

This clone was counted once. The V gene is TRBV30, the J gene TRBJ1-6; D is possibly TRBD1 (6 bases). The length of the CDR3 is 13 residues. V was clipped by 4 bases and J by 7 bases, with 11 bases between them. The germline gives CDR1 GTSNPN, CDR2 SVGIG (reference sequence). The CDR3: CAWKRTENSPLHF. CDR3 DNA: TGTGCCTGGAAAAGGACAGAAAATTCACCCCTCCACTTT.

This clone turned up a few times. The V call is TRBV5-8, the J call TRBJ2-7; D perhaps matches TRBD1 (6 bases). Germline values: CDR1 SGHTS, CDR2 YDEGEE. The CDR3 spans 19 residues. V dropped 4 bases and J dropped 6 bases, with 32 bases sitting between them. CDR3 DNA sequence: TGTGCCAGCAGCCGGGCTCTACAGGGAGCTAGGGACGGGTTCGGCGAGCAGTACTTC. Residues: CASSRALQGARDGFGEQYF. Filled out from reference TRBV5-8 and TRBJ2-7, the complete variable domain reads EAGVTQSPTHLIKTRGQQATLRCSPISGHTSVYWYQQALGLGLQFLLWYDEGEERNRGNFPPRFSGRQFPNYSSELNVNALELEDSALYLCASSRALQGARDGFGEQYFGPGTRLTVT.

The CDR3 sequence is CASSPYTDTEAFF. In DNA form, the CDR3 reads TGTGCCAGCAGCCCTTACACCGACACTGAAGCTTTCTTT. V gene TRBV12-3 or TRBV12-4 combines with J gene TRBJ1-1; D remains ambiguous. V lost 6 bases to trimming and J lost 3 bases, with 11 bases between them. CDR3 size: 13 residues.

The chain has TRBV11-2 and TRBJ1-5; TRBD1 might be the D (6 bases). The CDR3 consists of 15 residues. The V end lost 5 bases, the J end lost 0 bases, and 11 bases lay between the germline ends. Germline V lookup: CDR1 SGHAT, CDR2 FQNNGV. The CDR3 sequence is CASSQDSASNQPQHF. The CDR3 coding sequence is TGTGCCAGCAGCCAGGACAGCGCTAGCAATCAGCCCCAGCATTTT. Full variable domain (missing parts from reference TRBV11-2 and TRBJ1-5): EAGVAQSPRYKIIEKRQSVAFWCNPISGHATLYWYQQILGQGPKLLIQFQNNGVVDDSQLPKDRFSAERLKGVDSTLKIQPAKLEDSAVYLCASSQDSASNQPQHFGDGTRLSIL.

The J gene is TRBJ1-6, the V gene TRBV12-3 or TRBV12-4; no clear D gene. Trimming removed 3 bases at V and 5 bases at J, with 5 bases between. The CDR3 loop spans 13 amino acids. The CDR3 loop is CASSLQDNSPLHF. The CDR3 DNA reads as TGTGCCAGCAGTTTGCAGGATAATTCACCCCTCCACTTT.

This chain links TRBV4-1 with TRBJ2-1; 11 bases map to TRBD2. The CDR3 has 14 amino acids. Germline loops: CDR1 MGHRA, CDR2 YSYEKL. V was pared by 6 bases and J by 5 bases, with 3 bases of the junction left unmatched. CDR3 loop: CASSLAGGNNEQFF. The CDR3 DNA reads as TGCGCCAGCAGTCTAGCGGGGGGTAACAATGAGCAGTTCTTC.

V usage is TRBV7-9 and J usage is TRBJ1-5, with 7 bases lining up with TRBD1. This CDR3 has 15 amino acids. Trimming cost V 3 bases and J 5 bases; bases outside gene matches: 7. Germline-derived CDR1 and CDR2 are SEHNR and FQNEAQ (reference sequence). CDR3 sequence (DNA): TGTGCCAGCAGCTTGGTAGGGGGCTCAGATCAGCCCCAGCATTTT. The encoded protein is CASSLVGGSDQPQHF.

V gene TRBV7-2 combines with J gene TRBJ1-2; tentatively, D is TRBD1 (5 bases). Germline V gene sequence: CDR1 SGHTA, CDR2 FQGNSA. This CDR3 contains 14 residues. Trimming left V 1 base short and J 3 bases short, with 9 bases between. The CDR3 region is CASSLVSRDYGYTF. DNA of the CDR3: TGTGCCAGCAGCTTAGTATCCAGGGACTATGGCTACACCTTC.

There are a few counts of this clone. The genes are TRBV27 and TRBJ1-1, with 9 bases matching TRBD1. The CDR3 spans 13 residues. From germline, CDR1 is MNHEY and CDR2 SMNVEV (reference sequence). With 5 bases clipped from V and 11 bases from J, the junction kept 9 bases outside the gene matches. For the CDR3, the DNA is TGTGCCAGCAGTCCTAGGACAGGGGAAGGTGCTTTCTTT. Its translation: CASSPRTGEGAFF.

This clone was picked up a small number of times. The V and J genes are TRBV5-1 and TRBJ2-7; 12 bases agree with TRBD1. The germline CDR1 and CDR2 sequences are SGHRS and YFSETQ. This CDR3 has 15 amino acids. J lost 4 bases, V lost 2 bases, and 4 bases had no gene match. The CDR3: CASSLPGQGAYEQYF. The CDR3 DNA follows: TGCGCCAGCAGCTTACCGGGACAGGGGGCTTACGAGCAGTACTTC.

The V gene is TRBV30, the J gene TRBJ1-2; possible D gene TRBD1, 6 bases. The CDR3 runs 12 residues. In germline, CDR1 is GTSNPN, CDR2 SVGIG (reference sequence). V lost 2 bases and J lost 8, with 12 bases in between. For the CDR3, the DNA is TGTGCCTGGAGTCGGGGGGCGGGAGGCTACACCTTC. This codes for CAWSRGAGGYTF.